The 20 T cell receptor beta chains listed next were all sequenced from one sample in a study of blood T cell repertoires in COVID-19. Clones were sequenced by immunoSEQ multiplex PCR, and TCRdb holds only the in-frame ones, with some missing. The sample carries a few hundred thousand clones, about 80% recorded once. Sequencing was carried out using peripheral blood. The receptors here all came from a woman under 40 who had recovered from COVID-19.

The chain links TRBV18 to TRBJ2-7; 9 bases map to TRBD2. Per germline, CDR1 KGHSH and CDR2 LQKENI. This CDR3 region has 18 residues. The V gene end was trimmed by 3 bases and the J gene end by 7 bases; junction bases not matched to a gene: 19. The CDR3 DNA follows: TGTGCCAGCTCACCCCCTCTGTCGGGAGCGGGAGGAAAGTGGGAGCAGTACTTC. This translates into CASSPPLSGAGGKWEQYF. The full variable domain, completed using reference TRBV18 and TRBJ2-7, is NAGVMQNPRHLVRRRGQEARLRCSPMKGHSHVYWYRQLPEEGLKFMVYLQKENIIDESGMPKERFSAEFPKEGPSILRIQQVVRGDSAAYFCASSPPLSGAGGKWEQYFGPGTRLTVT.

The chain is built from TRBV9 and TRBJ2-2, with TRBD1 matching over 12 bases. In germline, CDR1 is SGDLS, CDR2 YYNGEE. The length of the CDR3 is 16 residues. With 3 bases clipped from V and 6 bases from J, the junction kept 6 bases outside the gene matches. CDR3 sequence: CASSGGQGASAGELFF. The CDR3 DNA sequence: TGTGCCAGCAGCGGGGGACAGGGGGCGAGTGCCGGGGAGCTGTTTTTT.

This chain joins TRBV10-3 and TRBJ1-6; 7 bases fit TRBD1. The CDR3 sequence is 14 residues long. Trimming cost V 5 bases and J 10 bases; bases outside gene matches: 8. The germline CDR1 and CDR2 sequences are ENHRY and SYGVKD. CDR3 sequence (DNA): TGTGCCATCAGTAAACAGGGGACCGAATCACCCCTCCACTTT. This encodes CAISKQGTESPLHF.

This rearrangement joins TRBV7-8 to TRBJ2-5, with TRBD2 matching over 8 bases. After removal of 1 base from V and 4 bases from J, the junction contained 2 bases not matched to a gene. Germline V lookup: CDR1 SGHVS, CDR2 FQNEAQ. This CDR3 has 14 amino acids. DNA for the CDR3: TGTGCCAGCAGCTTAGGGCTAGCGGGAGAGACCCAGTACTTC. The encoded protein is CASSLGLAGETQYF. The full variable domain, rest sourced from reference TRBV7-8 and TRBJ2-5, is GAGVSQSPRYKVAKRGQDVALRCDPISGHVSLFWYQQALGQGPEFLTYFQNEAQLDKSGLPSDRFFAERPEGSVSTLKIQRTQQEDSAVYLCASSLGLAGETQYFGPGTRLLVL.

Here the CDR3 DNA reads TGTGCCATCAGTGAGGGACTAGCTCAAGAGACCCAGTACTTC. Amino acids: CAISEGLAQETQYF. The chain joins TRBV10-3 to TRBJ2-5; 8 bases are a match to TRBD2. With 2 bases clipped from V and 2 bases from J, the junction kept 1 base outside the gene matches. This CDR3 has 14 residues. CDR1 is ENHRY, CDR2 SYGVKD, per germline.

The rearrangement links TRBV19 to TRBJ2-7; TRBD2 might be the D (6 bases). CDR1 and CDR2 (germline): LNHDA, SQIVND (reference sequence). V lost 6 bases and J 0 bases, leaving 18 bases between the germline ends. The CDR3 is made up of 16 amino acids. The DNA of the CDR3 is TGTGCCAGTAGCTCCTTCACGGGAGTTTACTCCTACGAGCAGTACTTC. Translation: CASSSFTGVYSYEQYF.

This clone was seen many times. This rearrangement joins TRBV4-1 to TRBJ2-7; 14 bases are shared with TRBD2. V was pared by 4 bases and J by 6 bases, with 2 bases of the junction left unmatched. The CDR3 is made up of 14 amino acids. In germline, CDR1 is MGHRA, CDR2 YSYEKL. CDR3 nucleotide sequence: TGCGCCAGCAGCCCGGGACTAGCGGGAGTCGAGCAGTACTTC. Translation: CASSPGLAGVEQYF.

This clone was seen more than once but under ten times. J is TRBJ2-3 and V is TRBV10-3, with 12 nucleotides matching TRBD2. Per the germline V gene, CDR1 is ENHRY and CDR2 is SYGVKD. Trimming took 10 bases from V and 1 from J; bases not matched to a gene: 15. The CDR3 is made up of 18 amino acids. CDR3 region: CATTSGLAGGPGTDTQYF. DNA of the CDR3: TGTGCCACAACCTCAGGGCTAGCGGGAGGGCCTGGCACAGATACGCAGTATTTT.

This rearrangement joins TRBV19 to TRBJ2-6; perhaps TRBD2 as D (5 bases). The CDR3 totals 17 residues. Trimming removed 5 bases at V and 0 bases at J, with 14 bases between. The germline CDR1 and CDR2 sequences are LNHDA and SQIVND (reference sequence). The CDR3 sequence: CASSPLVGGSGANVLTF. DNA of the CDR3: TGTGCCAGTAGTCCCCTTGTCGGAGGCTCTGGGGCCAACGTCCTGACTTTC.

This chain connects TRBV19 to TRBJ2-1, with TRBD2 matching over 8 bases. The ends lost 2 bases at V and 7 bases at J; junction bases unmatched: 10. CDR1 and CDR2 (germline): LNHDA, SQIVND (reference sequence). The CDR3 is made up of 16 amino acids. CDR3 residues: CASSISTSVARNEQFF. The CDR3 nucleotides read TGTGCCAGTAGTATATCGACTAGCGTTGCCCGGAATGAGCAGTTCTTC.

V usage is TRBV18 and J usage is TRBJ1-1; TRBD1 matches at 9 bases. There are 15 residues in the CDR3. V lost 6 bases, J lost 3 bases, and 8 bases stayed unmatched. The V gene's germline CDR1 is KGHSH and CDR2 LQKENI. The CDR3 sequence: CASSPSTGGDTEAFF. The DNA of the CDR3 is TGTGCCAGCTCCCCGTCGACAGGGGGAGACACTGAAGCTTTCTTT.

This chain joins TRBV6-5 and TRBJ1-1; 8 positions match TRBD1. V lost 4 bases to trimming and J lost 1 base; unmatched junction nucleotides: 8. Germline assignment: CDR1 MNHEY and CDR2 SVGAGI. This CDR3 is built from 16 residues. The CDR3 nucleotides are TGTGCCAGCAGTTCCAGGACAGGGAAGGGGAACACTGAAGCTTTCTTT. Its protein is CASSSRTGKGNTEAFF.

This clone was detected ten times or more. CDR3 in DNA: TGTGCCAGCAGTGGTCAGGGGGAGAAAGGCTACACCTTC. Protein product: CASSGQGEKGYTF. The chain has TRBV2 and TRBJ1-2, with 7 bases aligning to TRBD1. Germline V CDR1 and CDR2: SNHLY, FYNNEI. This CDR3 spans 13 amino acids. The trim removed 4 bases at V and 8 bases at J, leaving 7 bases unmatched.

The V and J genes are TRBV7-3 and TRBJ1-1; D may be TRBD1 (5 bases). The CDR3 runs to 17 residues. Germline lookup yields CDR1 SGHTA and CDR2 FQGTGA. The ends were cut back, 5 bases at V and 0 bases at J, with 19 bases in the middle. CDR3 loop: CASSPTGRGGMNTEAFF. DNA of the CDR3: TGTGCCAGCAGCCCCACCGGTCGGGGGGGTATGAACACTGAAGCTTTCTTT.

The chain couples TRBV24-1 to TRBJ2-3; D might be TRBD2 (6 bases). There are 13 residues in the CDR3. CDR1 and CDR2 (germline): KGHDR, SFDVKD. Between the trimmed V and J ends, which lost 8 bases and 0 bases, there was a span of 8 bases. The CDR3: CATTAGSTDTQYF. CDR3 DNA: TGTGCCACCACGGCGGGAAGCACAGATACGCAGTATTTT.

The genes are TRBV7-2 and TRBJ1-1; no reliable D call. CDR3 length: 15 residues. CDR1 and CDR2 from the germline V gene are SGHTA and FQGNSA. V lost 3 bases to trimming and J lost 1 base, with 12 bases between them. CDR3 sequence (DNA): TGTGCCAGCAGCTTCGATACTCATACGAACACTGAAGCTTTCTTT. This sequence encodes CASSFDTHTNTEAFF.

Only a few counts were recorded for this clone. The gene calls are TRBV30 and TRBJ1-1, with D hard to call. This CDR3 spans 14 amino acids. Germline V lookup: CDR1 GTSNPN, CDR2 SVGIG (reference sequence). V dropped 1 base and J dropped 0 bases, with 9 bases sitting between them. The CDR3 region is CAWSGVTLNTEAFF. The CDR3 region has the DNA TGTGCCTGGAGTGGAGTCACCTTGAACACTGAAGCTTTCTTT.

This chain joins TRBV11-2 and TRBJ1-1, with 9 nucleotides matching TRBD1. The CDR3 has 17 amino acids. Germline CDR1 is SGHAT and CDR2 is FQNNGV. V trimming: 1 base; J trimming: 1 base; junction bases outside the gene matches: 7. CDR3 coding DNA: TGTGCCAGCAGCTTAGGAGGGACAGGGAAACGGAACACTGAAGCTTTCTTT. Translating gives CASSLGGTGKRNTEAFF.

The V and J genes are TRBV7-3 and TRBJ2-3; 8 bases agree with TRBD2. CDR1 and CDR2 (germline): SGHTA, FQGTGA. J gave up 0 bases and V 7 bases, and 3 bases lay outside the gene matches. The CDR3 extends over 14 amino acids. CDR3 in DNA: TGTGCCAGCAAAAGCGGGAGTAGCACAGATACGCAGTATTTT. It yields the protein CASKSGSSTDTQYF.

The chain uses TRBV7-3 and TRBJ2-1, with D perhaps matching TRBD2 (5 bases). From germline, CDR1 is SGHTA and CDR2 FQGTGA. CDR3 size: 16 residues. V shed 1 base and J shed 2 bases, with 12 bases lying between them. CDR3 residues: CASSLSGERAYNEQFF. The CDR3, as DNA: TGTGCCAGCAGCTTAAGTGGGGAGCGCGCCTACAATGAGCAGTTCTTC.